A selection of T cell receptor beta chains follows, all from one sample in a study of control samples from healthy donors and cancer patients. Measured with immunoSEQ multiplex PCR; TCRdb has only the in-frame clones, and not every one. The data hold 46,000 or so clones, with over 85% observed a single time. Sequences were obtained from PBMCs. These receptors were collected from a woman aged 50 to 65 with head and neck cancer. Both conserved end residues are part of each CDR3. A D gene is named only where the DNA matches it firmly. Clone size is given for some rows only: seen once, a few or many times, or a class if the clone is expanded.

V gene: TRBV4-1
J gene: TRBJ1-6
clone size: .
D gene: .
CDR3 DNA: TGCGCCAGCAGCCAAGAAGGTAGCTCCTATAATTCACCCCTCCACTTT
CDR3 protein: CASSQEGSSYNSPLHF

V gene: TRBV2
J gene: TRBJ2-5
clone size: .
D gene: TRBD2
CDR3 DNA: TGTGCCAGCAGTGAACTTGGCGGGAGGGAAGAGACCCAGTACTTC
CDR3 protein: CASSELGGREETQYF

V gene: TRBV3-1/TRBV3-2
J gene: TRBJ2-3
clone size: once
D gene: TRBD2
CDR3 DNA: TGTGCCAGCTCCTCCGGGACTAGTGATACGCAGTATTTT
CDR3 protein: CASSSGTSDTQYF

V gene: TRBV30
J gene: TRBJ1-6
clone size: .
D gene: TRBD1
CDR3 DNA: TGTGCCTGGAATAACAGGGGGTCACCCCTCCACTTT
CDR3 protein: CAWNNRGSPLHF

V gene: TRBV9
J gene: TRBJ2-2
clone size: .
D gene: TRBD2
CDR3 DNA: TGTGCCAGCAGCGCAACCCTAGCGGGGGGGTCGAGCACCGGGGAGCTGTTTTTT
CDR3 protein: CASSATLAGGSSTGELFF

V gene: TRBV19
J gene: TRBJ1-2
clone size: .
D gene: TRBD1
CDR3 DNA: TGTGCCAGTAGTATGGTTGGGACAGGGGAGACTGGCTACACCTTC
CDR3 protein: CASSMVGTGETGYTF

V gene: TRBV28
J gene: TRBJ1-2
clone size: .
D gene: .
CDR3 DNA: TGTGCCACTCTCTCCGCAGGGAGGCGAGGCTACACCTTC
CDR3 protein: CATLSAGRRGYTF

V gene: TRBV30
J gene: TRBJ2-1
clone size: once
D gene: .
CDR3 DNA: TGTGCCTGGAGTGTGAAAAATGAGCAGTTCTTC
CDR3 protein: CAWSVKNEQFF

V gene: TRBV20-1
J gene: TRBJ2-1
clone size: .
D gene: TRBD2
CDR3 DNA: TGCAGTGCTAGTAGGCTAGCGGGAACGGATGAGCAGTTCTTC
CDR3 protein: CSASRLAGTDEQFF

V gene: TRBV18
J gene: TRBJ1-2
clone size: .
D gene: .
CDR3 DNA: TGTGCCAGCCGAATTTTGGGAAGGGAATATGGCTACACCTTC
CDR3 protein: CASRILGREYGYTF

V gene: TRBV5-5
J gene: TRBJ1-6
clone size: .
D gene: .
CDR3 DNA: TGTGCCAGCAGCTTGGGGGTTAACAATTCACCCCTCCACTTT
CDR3 protein: CASSLGVNNSPLHF

V gene: TRBV28
J gene: TRBJ2-2
clone size: .
D gene: .
CDR3 DNA: TGTGCCAGCAGTTTATTAGATAGCGGGAACACCGGGGAGCTGTTTTTT
CDR3 protein: CASSLLDSGNTGELFF

V gene: TRBV2
J gene: TRBJ2-7
clone size: once
D gene: .
CDR3 DNA: TGTGCCAGCAGTCCTGGAAGGGGCAGTTCCTACGAGCAGTACTTC
CDR3 protein: CASSPGRGSSYEQYF

V gene: TRBV28
J gene: TRBJ2-7
clone size: .
D gene: TRBD1
CDR3 DNA: TGTGCCAGCACCCTGGGACAGCCCTACGAGCAGTACTTC
CDR3 protein: CASTLGQPYEQYF

V gene: TRBV24-1
J gene: TRBJ2-5
clone size: .
D gene: TRBD2
CDR3 DNA: TGTGCCACCAGTGATTTCACTAAGCGGGGGCTCCAAGAGACCCAGTACTTC
CDR3 protein: CATSDFTKRGLQETQYF

V gene: TRBV6-7
J gene: TRBJ1-4
clone size: .
D gene: .
CDR3 DNA: TGTGCCAGCTTGGATAACCGGCACGAAAAACTGTTTTTT
CDR3 protein: CASLDNRHEKLFF

V gene: TRBV28
J gene: TRBJ1-2
clone size: .
D gene: .
CDR3 DNA: TGTGCCAGCAGTTTATTTTCGGGGGAGGGCTACACCTTC
CDR3 protein: CASSLFSGEGYTF

V gene: TRBV15
J gene: TRBJ2-1
clone size: .
D gene: TRBD2
CDR3 DNA: TGTGCCACCAGCAGATTCACTAGCGGGACCTACAATGAGCAGTTCTTC
CDR3 protein: CATSRFTSGTYNEQFF

V gene: TRBV6-6
J gene: TRBJ2-1
clone size: .
D gene: TRBD2
CDR3 DNA: TGTGCCAGCAGTCGACAGGGGAGCGGGAGGGTCTATGAGCAGTTCTTC
CDR3 protein: CASSRQGSGRVYEQFF

V gene: TRBV28
J gene: TRBJ1-5
clone size: .
D gene: .
CDR3 DNA: TGTGCCAGCAGTTTAGTGGGGCAGCCCCAGCATTTT
CDR3 protein: CASSLVGQPQHF

V gene: TRBV27
J gene: TRBJ2-1
clone size: .
D gene: TRBD2
CDR3 DNA: TGTGCCAGCAGTTCCCAGACTAGCGGGAGGAACAATGAGCAGTTCTTC
CDR3 protein: CASSSQTSGRNNEQFF

V gene: TRBV29-1
J gene: TRBJ1-2
clone size: .
D gene: .
CDR3 DNA: TGCAGCGTTAAGGGAGGGAGGGAGTATGGCTACACCTTC
CDR3 protein: CSVKGGREYGYTF

V gene: TRBV19
J gene: TRBJ2-1
clone size: .
D gene: TRBD2
CDR3 DNA: TGTGCCAGTGTCTCTAGCGGGGCGTACAATGAGCAGTTCTTC
CDR3 protein: CASVSSGAYNEQFF

V gene: TRBV19
J gene: TRBJ1-4
clone size: .
D gene: .
CDR3 DNA: TGTGCCAGTAGTCCTCGGACAGTTCGTAATGAAAAACTGTTTTTT
CDR3 protein: CASSPRTVRNEKLFF

V gene: TRBV4-1
J gene: TRBJ2-1
clone size: .
D gene: TRBD1
CDR3 DNA: TGCGCCAGCAGCCATCCGACAGGGGGTGAGCAGTTCTTC
CDR3 protein: CASSHPTGGEQFF

V gene: TRBV2
J gene: TRBJ1-5
clone size: .
D gene: .
CDR3 DNA: TGTGCCAGCAACGCGGGGATGAGCAATCAGCCCCAGCATTTT
CDR3 protein: CASNAGMSNQPQHF

V gene: TRBV6-2/TRBV6-3
J gene: TRBJ2-2
clone size: .
D gene: TRBD2
CDR3 DNA: TGTGCCAGCAGTTACGAGCGGGAGGGCCCCAACACCGGGGAGCTGTTTTTT
CDR3 protein: CASSYEREGPNTGELFF

V gene: TRBV5-1
J gene: TRBJ1-1
clone size: .
D gene: .
CDR3 DNA: TGCGCCAGCAGACGAAAAATCAGGGTCGCGGAGGGGACTGAAGCTTTCTTT
CDR3 protein: CASRRKIRVAEGTEAFF

V gene: TRBV6-1
J gene: TRBJ1-2
clone size: .
D gene: .
CDR3 DNA: TGTGCCAGCAGTGAAGGTTTCACCATCTATGGCTACACCTTC
CDR3 protein: CASSEGFTIYGYTF

V gene: TRBV4-3
J gene: TRBJ2-3
clone size: .
D gene: .
CDR3 DNA: TGCGCCAGCAGCCAAGAATCCGTCCACACAGATACGCAGTATTTT
CDR3 protein: CASSQESVHTDTQYF

V gene: TRBV29-1
J gene: TRBJ2-3
clone size: .
D gene: .
CDR3 DNA: TGCAGCGACCATAGGGGAGATACGCAGTATTTT
CDR3 protein: CSDHRGDTQYF

V gene: TRBV5-1
J gene: TRBJ2-5
clone size: .
D gene: TRBD2
CDR3 DNA: TGCGCCAGCAGCCCTAGCGGGGGAGGAGGAGAGACCCAGTACTTC
CDR3 protein: CASSPSGGGGETQYF

V gene: TRBV7-2
J gene: TRBJ1-2
clone size: .
D gene: TRBD1
CDR3 DNA: TGTGCCAGCAGCTTAACGCTGGGTCCCGGGACAGCGGGAGGCTACACCTTC
CDR3 protein: CASSLTLGPGTAGGYTF

V gene: TRBV3-1/TRBV3-2
J gene: TRBJ2-1
clone size: .
D gene: .
CDR3 DNA: TGTGCCAGCAGCCAAGATTCCCAGGGCATTTCCTACAATGAGCAGTTCTTC
CDR3 protein: CASSQDSQGISYNEQFF

V gene: TRBV6-5
J gene: TRBJ1-4
clone size: .
D gene: .
CDR3 DNA: TGTGCCAGCAGTTACCTCAGGGAGACGACTAATGAAAAACTGTTTTTT
CDR3 protein: CASSYLRETTNEKLFF

V gene: TRBV27
J gene: TRBJ2-1
clone size: .
D gene: .
CDR3 DNA: TGTGCCAGCGCTCCGGACTCGGCGAATGAGCAGTTCTTC
CDR3 protein: CASAPDSANEQFF

V gene: TRBV4-2
J gene: TRBJ2-3
clone size: .
D gene: TRBD2
CDR3 DNA: TGTGCCAGCAGCCAAGATCGGAGCGGGGGGGCTGATACGCAGTATTTT
CDR3 protein: CASSQDRSGGADTQYF

V gene: TRBV19
J gene: TRBJ1-1
clone size: .
D gene: .
CDR3 DNA: TGTGCCAGTAGTATAACCAACAAAGTCACTGAAGCTTTCTTT
CDR3 protein: CASSITNKVTEAFF

V gene: TRBV5-1
J gene: TRBJ2-3
clone size: .
D gene: .
CDR3 DNA: TGCGCCAGCAGCTTCCGGGGGGCTCAGACAGATACGCAGTATTTT
CDR3 protein: CASSFRGAQTDTQYF

V gene: TRBV2
J gene: TRBJ1-2
clone size: .
D gene: .
CDR3 DNA: TGTGCCAGTTTTCAAGGACAGAACTATGGCTACACCTTC
CDR3 protein: CASFQGQNYGYTF

V gene: TRBV5-1
J gene: TRBJ2-1
clone size: few
D gene: TRBD2
CDR3 DNA: TGCGCCAGCAGCTTCAATAGCGGGGGGTTGGATGAGCAGTTCTTC
CDR3 protein: CASSFNSGGLDEQFF

V gene: TRBV7-2
J gene: TRBJ2-4
clone size: once
D gene: .
CDR3 DNA: TGTGCCAGCAGCTATCTGTATCAAACTCTAGCCAAAAACATTCAGTACTTC
CDR3 protein: CASSYLYQTLAKNIQYF

V gene: TRBV4-1
J gene: TRBJ2-3
clone size: .
D gene: TRBD2
CDR3 DNA: TGCGCCAGCAGCCAAGTTGGACTAGGGTCGACAGATACGCAGTATTTT
CDR3 protein: CASSQVGLGSTDTQYF

V gene: TRBV19
J gene: TRBJ2-3
clone size: .
D gene: .
CDR3 DNA: TGTGCCAGTAGTACCGGGAGGACAGCGCTTATCACAGATACGCAGTATTTT
CDR3 protein: CASSTGRTALITDTQYF

V gene: TRBV12-5
J gene: TRBJ2-7
clone size: .
D gene: .
CDR3 DNA: TGTGCTAGTGGTTTGCCGGCGGGGTACTCCTACGAGCAGTACTTC
CDR3 protein: CASGLPAGYSYEQYF

V gene: TRBV6-2/TRBV6-3
J gene: TRBJ1-2
clone size: once
D gene: .
CDR3 DNA: TGTGCCAGCAGTTACTCGACTGTCCTATATGGCTACACCTTC
CDR3 protein: CASSYSTVLYGYTF

V gene: TRBV28
J gene: TRBJ2-7
clone size: .
D gene: TRBD2
CDR3 DNA: TGTGCCAGCAGTTTGGGTTCTAGCGGGAGACGGTACGAGCAGTACTTC
CDR3 protein: CASSLGSSGRRYEQYF

V gene: TRBV5-5
J gene: TRBJ1-2
clone size: .
D gene: .
CDR3 DNA: TGTGCCAGCAGCTTGGGCGGTTTTGGCTACACCTTC
CDR3 protein: CASSLGGFGYTF

V gene: TRBV6-6
J gene: TRBJ2-7
clone size: few
D gene: .
CDR3 DNA: TGTGCCAGCAGTGGCCAGGGGCTCTCCTACGAGCAGTACTTC
CDR3 protein: CASSGQGLSYEQYF

V gene: TRBV7-8
J gene: TRBJ1-5
clone size: .
D gene: TRBD1
CDR3 DNA: TGTGCCAGCAGCGACTCAGACAGGGGGGGTTATAGCAATCAGCCCCAGCATTTT
CDR3 protein: CASSDSDRGGYSNQPQHF

V gene: TRBV9
J gene: TRBJ2-7
clone size: .
D gene: .
CDR3 DNA: TGTGCCAGCAGCGTAAGCGGCACCTCCTACGAGCAGTACTTC
CDR3 protein: CASSVSGTSYEQYF

V gene: TRBV7-9
J gene: TRBJ1-1
clone size: .
D gene: .
CDR3 DNA: TGTGCCAGCAGCTTAGCCCATAGAAGAGCTTTCTTT
CDR3 protein: CASSLAHRRAFF